This TCR beta chain emerged from a study of vaccination effects on CD4 cells after COVID-19. This CDR3 has 13 amino acids. Germline loops: CDR1 SNHLY, CDR2 FYNNEI. The V gene lost 7 bases and the J gene lost 7 bases, with 14 bases spanning the gap. Assay used: immunoSEQ multiplex PCR; TCRdb lists only in-frame clones, some missing. This table has about 66,000 clones, less than 80% appearing once. Regarding this clone: The antigen remains undetermined.

The ViraFEST assay expanded antigen-specific CD4+ T cells with viral peptide pools before sequencing. Following culture for around 9 days, CD4+ T cells were isolated. The vaccine given was either BNT162b2 or mRNA-1273, in two doses. The sequencing used CD4+ T cells from PBMCs cultured with HCoV-OC43 spike peptides, collected after COVID-19 vaccination. The sample's subset: HCoV-OC43 spike overlapping peptide pool stimulation. The chain is built from TRBV2 and TRBJ1-5; D is possibly TRBD1 (6 bases). This receptor was obtained from a human donor who received a COVID-19 vaccine. The CDR3 DNA reads TGTGCCAGCACCCAAGGGGGGTTCCAGCCCCAGCATTTT. As protein: CASTQGGFQPQHF.